This T cell receptor beta chain stems from a study of shared clonotypes between healthy human individuals. Looked up from germline, CDR1 is SNHLY and CDR2 is FYNNEI. This CDR3 has 14 residues. With 2 bases clipped from V and 4 bases from J, the junction kept 3 bases outside the gene matches. Several immunoSEQ plates held equal portions of the genomic DNA taken from each subset. The data were produced by immunoSEQ multiplex PCR, yet TCRdb's version contains in-frame clones alone and is incomplete. The sample consists of about 2.2 million clones, 85% to 95% of them appearing once. Naive CD8 cells lacked CD45RO, underwent positive selection for CCR7 and left out terminally differentiated effector memory CD45RA+ cells.

The receptor was derived from a man between 18 and 29 years old in good health. Some clones in this sample may be carry-over from other donors' samples. The sequenced sample was naive CD8+ T cells from PBMCs. The chain recombines TRBV2 with TRBJ2-7, with 9 bases matching TRBD1. In nucleotides, the CDR3 is TGTGCCAGCAGTGAATTGGGACAGGGATACGAGCAGTACTTC. The encoded protein is CASSELGQGYEQYF.